The next 18 T cell receptor beta chains were all read from a single sample in a study of low-dose radiotherapy and immunotherapy resistance in tumors. Regarding time point: before trial treatment. With TRAV- and TRBV-specific primers, first-strand cDNA was made, covering the alpha and beta chains. Over around 19 PCR cycles, TCRs were amplified from a constant-region primer and V-primer adapter. TCRdb processed the reads anew with MiXCR; each CDR3 protein has one entry. The sample contains about 82,000 distinct CDR3 sequences, approximately 19% of which appear only once. This specimen was PBMCs, taken before treatment. These receptors all stem from a male donor with prostate cancer.

This clonotype was seen ten or more times. The genes are TRBV2 and TRBJ1-1; D not resolved. This CDR3 has 14 amino acids. Germline V gene sequence: CDR1 SNHLY, CDR2 FYNNEI. V was pared by 2 bases and J by 0 bases, with 7 bases between. The CDR3 is CASSESLLNTEAFF. CDR3 coding DNA: TGTGCCAGCAGTGAAAGTCTCCTGAACACTGAAGCTTTCTTT. Full variable domain (rest looked up from reference TRBV2 and TRBJ1-1): EPEVTQTPSHQVTQMGQEVILRCVPISNHLYFYWYRQILGQKVEFLVSFYNNEISEKSEIFDDQFSVERPDGSNFTLKIRSTKLEDSAMYFCASSESLLNTEAFFGQGTRLTVV.

To note about this clonotype: It differs at one base from a far larger clone, so likely a read error. The CDR3 ends on some other residue instead of the conserved phenylalanine or tryptophan, so this is likely a read error. No DNA is shown, since the ends of the CDR3 on it are uncertain; the CDR3 is the one TCRdb lists. The chain has TRBV27 and TRBJ2-3; TRBD2, as called in the table, went unchecked against the DNA. Germline CDR1 MNHEY, CDR2 SMNVEV (reference sequence). The CDR3 totals 14 residues, both ends included. The CDR3 here is CASSLTRALSLRAH.

The sample holds many counts of this clonotype. This chain joins TRBV12-3 or TRBV12-4 and TRBJ1-3; 9 nucleotides align to TRBD1. Trimming removed 2 bases from V and 0 bases from J; junction bases left unmatched: 2. This CDR3 region has 16 residues. For the CDR3, the DNA is TGTGCCAGCAGTTTATCGACAGGGGGCTCTGGAAACACCATATATTTT. Translation gives CASSLSTGGSGNTIYF.

This clonotype has at least ten counts. This chain links TRBV3-1 with TRBJ2-3, with 9 nucleotides matching TRBD2. Germline V gene lookup returns CDR1 LGHDT and CDR2 YNNKEL (reference sequence). V was clipped by 3 bases and J by 0 bases; unmatched bases: 10. There are 18 residues in the CDR3. CDR3 sequence: CASSQRAGGSTSTDTQYF. CDR3 nucleotide sequence: TGTGCCAGCAGCCAGAGAGCGGGGGGCTCTACTAGCACAGATACGCAGTATTTT.

This clonotype was observed at least ten times. This chain links TRBV20-1 with TRBJ2-2, with TRBD1 matching 10 bases. The CDR3 is made up of 16 amino acids. V shed 2 bases, J shed 3 bases, and the junction held 6 bases outside the gene matches. Germline V gives CDR1 DFQATT, CDR2 SNEGSKA (reference sequence). CDR3 sequence reads: CSARRTGTGDTGELFF. CDR3 bases: TGCAGTGCTAGAAGAACCGGGACAGGGGACACCGGGGAGCTGTTTTTT.

In this sample, this clonotype turned up many times. CDR3 DNA: TGCGCCAGCAGTCACAGACAAGTTCCGGAAGAAAAACTGTTTTTT. Protein: CASSHRQVPEEKLFF. The chain is built from TRBV23-1 and TRBJ1-4; D is uncertain. TRBV23-1 falls under the ORF class, with uncertain function. The V end lost 3 bases, the J end lost 8 bases, and 16 bases lay between the germline ends. The length of the CDR3 is 15 residues.

The rearrangement joins TRBV5-1 to TRBJ2-1; 13 bases are shared with TRBD2. V dropped 0 bases and J dropped 10; count of bases not matched to a gene: 4. The germline gives CDR1 SGHRS, CDR2 YFSETQ. The CDR3 contains 15 residues. The CDR3 DNA reads as TGCGCCAGCAGCTTGGAGGGGACTAGCGGGACCGAGCAGTTCTTC. Translating it yields CASSLEGTSGTEQFF.

This clonotype occurred many times. The V gene is TRBV20-1, the J gene TRBJ1-4, with 8 bases aligning to TRBD1. The CDR3 runs 14 residues. Germline CDR1 reads DFQATT; CDR2 reads SNEGSKA (reference sequence). V lost 3 bases and J lost 5; bases outside the gene matches: 5. The CDR3: CSASRTGWNEKLFF. The CDR3 nucleotides read TGCAGTGCTAGCAGGACAGGGTGGAATGAAAAACTGTTTTTT.

The CDR3 DNA reads TGTGCCAGCAGTTTGGGACTCAAATTTACAGAGACCCAGTACTTC. Protein product: CASSLGLKFTETQYF. The rearrangement joins TRBV6-2 or TRBV6-3 to TRBJ2-5; D might be TRBD2 (6 bases). The CDR3 has 15 amino acids. Looked up from germline, CDR1 is MNHEY and CDR2 is SVGEGT. Deletions cut 4 bases from V and 4 bases from J, with 16 bases between.

In its sample, this clonotype was seen many times. The chain has TRBV11-2 and TRBJ2-5; D uncertain. The length of the CDR3 is 14 residues. V was clipped by 5 bases and J by 2 bases, with 12 bases between them. Germline assignment: CDR1 SGHAT and CDR2 FQNNGV. In DNA, the CDR3 is TGTGCCAGCAGCAAAAACTACAGACAAGAGACCCAGTACTTC. Residues: CASSKNYRQETQYF.

The chain employs TRBV12-3 or TRBV12-4 and TRBJ2-2, with D perhaps TRBD2 (5 bases). Trimming stripped 6 bases from V and 4 bases from J, with 15 bases between. The CDR3 extends over 15 amino acids. The CDR3 protein is CASRSGNWGTGELFF. DNA of the CDR3: TGTGCCAGCAGGTCCGGGAACTGGGGCACCGGGGAGCTGTTTTTT.

In its sample, this clonotype was seen many times. This chain uses TRBV20-1 with TRBJ2-1, with TRBD2 matching 8 bases. The CDR3 is made up of 15 amino acids. The germline gives CDR1 DFQATT, CDR2 SNEGSKA (reference sequence). Germline trimming cut 5 bases from V and 3 bases from J; bases unmatched to any gene: 9. CDR3 nucleotide sequence: TGCAGTGCTCCCGAACGGGGGGGATTCTACAATGAGCAGTTCTTC. Translating it yields CSAPERGGFYNEQFF.

This clonotype was observed a few times. This chain uses TRBV19 with TRBJ1-2; D is undetermined. The CDR3 spans 15 residues. The V gene lost 5 bases and the J gene lost 2 bases, with 15 bases spanning the gap. Looked up from germline, CDR1 is LNHDA and CDR2 is SQIVND (reference sequence). The CDR3 here is CASSPLLGVNYGYTF. The CDR3 bases are TGTGCCAGTAGTCCCCTCCTGGGAGTGAACTATGGCTACACCTTC.

This clonotype came up many times. The chain is built from TRBV7-8 and TRBJ2-2, with 7 bases aligning to TRBD2. Germline V lookup: CDR1 SGHVS, CDR2 FQNEAQ. The CDR3 loop spans 18 amino acids. The trim removed 0 bases at V and 5 bases at J, leaving 12 bases unmatched. This CDR3 is CASSLALAGVNPTGELFF. CDR3 in DNA: TGTGCCAGCAGCTTAGCGCTTGCGGGAGTTAACCCTACCGGGGAGCTGTTTTTT.

Turning to this clonotype: With a far larger clone one base away, a read error is the likely cause. The CDR3 protein is CASSDSAGGHEQFF. The CDR3 coding sequence is TGTGCCAGCAGTGACTCGGCGGGAGGACACGAGCAGTTCTTC. The rearrangement links TRBV6-1 to TRBJ2-1; TRBD2 matches 8 bases. Looked up from germline, CDR1 is MNHNS and CDR2 is SASEGT. This CDR3 has 14 residues. V trimming: 3 bases; J trimming: 10 bases; junction bases outside the gene matches: 8.

This clonotype has a count of ten or more. The rearrangement links TRBV4-1 to TRBJ2-1; D is undetermined. V gave up 1 base and J gave up 2 bases, with 15 bases separating them. Germline loops: CDR1 MGHRA, CDR2 YSYEKL. The CDR3 is 17 residues long. DNA for the CDR3: TGCGCCAGCAGCCAAGTCGACCTGGGGTTTACCTACAATGAGCAGTTCTTC. This encodes CASSQVDLGFTYNEQFF.

This chain connects TRBV10-3 to TRBJ1-1; 10 bases agree with TRBD1. CDR1 and CDR2 from the germline V gene are ENHRY and SYGVKD. This CDR3 region has 14 residues. Losses at the gene ends were 6 bases for V and 1 base for J; bases not matched to a gene: 2. CDR3 nucleotides: TGTGCCATCAGATGGGACAGGGGGAACACTGAAGCTTTCTTT. It yields the protein CAIRWDRGNTEAFF.

This clonotype was recorded many times. The CDR3 loop is CASSQLAGITDTQYF. CDR3 DNA sequence: TGTGCCAGCAGCCAGCTAGCGGGGATCACAGATACGCAGTATTTT. The chain has TRBV7-2 and TRBJ2-3, with 9 bases matching TRBD2. This CDR3 has 15 amino acids. Germline assignment: CDR1 SGHTA and CDR2 FQGNSA. Trimming at V came to 5 bases and at J to 2 bases, leaving 5 bases not matched to a gene.